The 23 T cell receptor beta chains presented below share a single source sample, sequenced in a study of blood T cell repertoires in COVID-19. Only in-frame clones appear in the TCRdb table, and some are missing; sequencing was by immunoSEQ multiplex PCR. The profile shows over 200,000 clones, under 85% of them singletons. The specimen sequenced was PBMCs or T cells enriched from blood (not recorded which). These receptors all stem from a man in his 60s who had recovered from COVID-19.

The chain couples TRBV10-3 to TRBJ1-2; a weak D match, TRBD1 (5 bases). V lost 0 bases and J 1 base, leaving 12 bases between the germline ends. The CDR3 sequence is 16 residues long. From germline, CDR1 is ENHRY and CDR2 SYGVKD. CDR3 sequence reads: CAISESGRGGNYGYTF. In DNA form, the CDR3 reads TGTGCCATCAGTGAGTCTGGGAGGGGTGGTAACTATGGCTACACCTTC.

This clone was seen a handful of times. The genes are TRBV7-2 and TRBJ2-5, with D perhaps TRBD2 (6 bases). Germline loops: CDR1 SGHTA, CDR2 FQGNSA. V was clipped by 5 bases and J by 1 base, with 14 bases between them. The CDR3 sequence is 15 residues long. The CDR3 coding sequence is TGTGCCAGCAGCCCGAGGCCGGGGGTCCAAGAGACCCAGTACTTC. It encodes CASSPRPGVQETQYF.

The chain joins TRBV10-3 to TRBJ1-5; D might be TRBD1 (5 bases). V was trimmed by 4 bases and J by 3 bases, leaving 7 bases between them. Germline-derived CDR1 and CDR2 are ENHRY and SYGVKD. There are 13 residues in the CDR3. The CDR3 reads CAISGGVNQPQHF. The CDR3 DNA reads as TGTGCCATCAGTGGGGGGGTCAATCAGCCCCAGCATTTT.

Regarding this clone: The identical CDR3 is also encoded by other nucleotide sequences in the sample. The gene calls are TRBV5-1 and TRBJ2-1; 9 nucleotides match TRBD1. The CDR3 extends over 15 amino acids. Per germline, CDR1 SGHRS and CDR2 YFSETQ. Trimming took 0 bases from V and 2 from J; bases not matched to a gene: 0. The CDR3 loop is CASSLGQGAYNEQFF. The CDR3 DNA is TGCGCCAGCAGCTTGGGACAGGGGGCCTACAATGAGCAGTTCTTC.

This chain joins TRBV7-2 and TRBJ2-5; D call uncertain. The V and J ends lost 2 bases and 2 bases respectively, with 9 bases between them. This CDR3 comprises 14 residues. CDR1 and CDR2 (germline): SGHTA, FQGNSA. The CDR3 DNA follows: TGTGCCAGCAGCTTAAACAGCCTGCAAGAGACCCAGTACTTC. Its translation: CASSLNSLQETQYF.

The chain is built from TRBV6-5 and TRBJ1-2, with 8 bases identical to TRBD1. After removal of 5 bases from V and 7 bases from J, the junction contained 9 bases not matched to a gene. From germline, CDR1 is MNHEY and CDR2 SVGAGI. CDR3 length equals 14 residues. CDR3 nucleotides: TGTGCCAGCAGTACGGGACAGGAAGGCCTTGGCTACACCTTC. This gives the protein CASSTGQEGLGYTF.

The rearrangement uses TRBV6-5 and TRBJ1-5; D possibly corresponds to TRBD1 (6 bases). The CDR3 has 14 amino acids. The ends were cut back, 10 bases at V and 7 bases at J, with 20 bases in the middle. Germline V gene sequence: CDR1 MNHEY, CDR2 SVGAGI. This chain's CDR3 is CATGGTGGWQPQHF. CDR3 nucleotide sequence: TGTGCCACCGGAGGGACGGGGGGCTGGCAGCCCCAGCATTTT.

CDR3 amino acids: CASKPGQGSGELFF. The CDR3 region has the DNA TGTGCCAGTAAACCGGGACAGGGCTCCGGGGAGCTGTTTTTT. This chain joins TRBV19 and TRBJ2-2; TRBD1 agrees at 9 bases. CDR1 is LNHDA, CDR2 SQIVND, per germline (reference sequence). The V and J ends lost 7 bases and 6 bases, in that order; junction bases with no gene match: 6. The CDR3 is 14 residues long. Supplemented by reference TRBV19 and TRBJ2-2, the full variable domain reads DGGITQSPKYLFRKEGQNVTLSCEQNLNHDAMYWYRQDPGQGLRLIYYSQIVNDFQKGDIAEGYSVSREKKESFPLTVTSAQKNPTAFYLCASKPGQGSGELFFGEGSRLTVL.

J is TRBJ2-1 and V is TRBV11-2, with TRBD1 matching 11 bases. The CDR3 contains 14 residues. Trimming removed 4 bases from V and 8 bases from J; junction bases left unmatched: 4. Germline V CDR1 and CDR2: SGHAT, FQNNGV. For the CDR3, the DNA is TGTGCCAGCAGCTCAAGGACAGGGGGCTATGAGCAGTTCTTC. Amino acid sequence: CASSSRTGGYEQFF.

V is TRBV9 and J is TRBJ2-7; TRBD1 aligns across 8 bases. The ends lost 2 bases at V and 2 bases at J; junction bases unmatched: 3. CDR3 length: 14 residues. The germline CDR1 and CDR2 sequences are SGDLS and YYNGEE. The CDR3 DNA reads TGTGCCAGCAGCGTCACGACAGGGGCCTACGAGCAGTACTTC. This codes for CASSVTTGAYEQYF. The full variable domain, rest sourced from reference TRBV9 and TRBJ2-7, is DSGVTQTPKHLITATGQRVTLRCSPRSGDLSVYWYQQSLDQGLQFLIQYYNGEERAKGNILERFSAQQFPDLHSELNLSSLELGDSALYFCASSVTTGAYEQYFGPGTRLTVT.

The chain employs TRBV6-5 and TRBJ1-3; 7 bases are shared with TRBD1. V gave up 9 bases and J gave up 0 bases; unmatched junction bases: 5. Germline-derived CDR1 and CDR2 are MNHEY and SVGAGI. The CDR3 is 14 residues long. CDR3 DNA sequence: TGTGCCAGTAAGACAGGGATCTCTGGAAACACCATATATTTT. Translation: CASKTGISGNTIYF.

The chain carries TRBV5-1 and TRBJ2-1, with D possibly matching TRBD1 (6 bases). The length of the CDR3 is 17 residues. V was clipped by 4 bases and J by 0 bases, with 17 bases between them. The V gene's germline CDR1 is SGHRS and CDR2 YFSETQ. The CDR3 DNA reads as TGCGCCAGCAGCCACGGCAGGGGAACTAGCTCCTACAATGAGCAGTTCTTC. Protein: CASSHGRGTSSYNEQFF.

Comments on this clone: The same CDR3 arises from other DNA sequences in this sample as well. This chain uses TRBV5-1 with TRBJ2-2; 7 positions agree with TRBD1. This CDR3 has 16 residues. J lost 0 bases, V lost 0 bases, and 2 bases had no gene match. Germline V gives CDR1 SGHRS, CDR2 YFSETQ. Here the CDR3 DNA reads TGCGCCAGCAGCTTGGGCCAGGGGGCGAACACCGGGGAGCTGTTTTTT. It encodes CASSLGQGANTGELFF.

The rearrangement uses TRBV7-2 and TRBJ1-1, with D tentatively TRBD1 (6 bases). Germline values: CDR1 SGHTA, CDR2 FQGNSA. This CDR3 spans 17 amino acids. The ends were cut back, 4 bases at V and 6 bases at J, with 24 bases in the middle. In nucleotides, the CDR3 is TGTGCCAGCAGCTCAGCCAACAGGGTTAATCCTTGGGCTGAAGCTTTCTTT. It codes for CASSSANRVNPWAEAFF.

V and J are TRBV18 and TRBJ2-7; 8 bases match TRBD1. The CDR3 runs to 14 residues. V trimming: 5 bases; J trimming: 2 bases; junction bases outside the gene matches: 5. Germline V gives CDR1 KGHSH, CDR2 LQKENI. CDR3 sequence (DNA): TGTGCCAGCTCAAGCGCAGGGGGCCCCTACGAGCAGTACTTC. Translated: CASSSAGGPYEQYF.

This chain connects TRBV9 to TRBJ1-2, with unresolved D. V gave up 0 bases and J gave up 1 base, with 10 bases separating them. The CDR3 is made up of 15 amino acids. CDR1 SGDLS and CDR2 YYNGEE come from the germline V gene. CDR3 nucleotides: TGTGCCAGCAGCGTAGCGGAGGAACTTAACTATGGCTACACCTTC. Amino acid sequence: CASSVAEELNYGYTF. Together with reference TRBV9 and TRBJ1-2, the CDR3 gives the full variable domain: DSGVTQTPKHLITATGQRVTLRCSPRSGDLSVYWYQQSLDQGLQFLIQYYNGEERAKGNILERFSAQQFPDLHSELNLSSLELGDSALYFCASSVAEELNYGYTFGSGTRLTVV.

This chain joins TRBV19 and TRBJ1-6, with D unclear. Germline-derived CDR1 and CDR2 are LNHDA and SQIVND (reference sequence). The CDR3 contains 15 residues. The V end was cut by 1 base, the J end by 5 bases, with 9 bases between. The DNA of the CDR3 is TGTGCCAGTAGTATAGGAGGCGTAAATAATTCACCCCTCCACTTT. Protein: CASSIGGVNNSPLHF.

The V and J genes are TRBV7-8 and TRBJ1-1; 7 nucleotides align to TRBD1. With 1 base clipped from V and 7 bases from J, the junction kept 0 bases outside the gene matches. The CDR3 loop spans 12 amino acids. Germline V gene data show CDR1 as SGHVS and CDR2 as FQNEAQ. The CDR3 DNA sequence: TGTGCCAGCAGCTTAGGACAGGGTGAAGCTTTCTTT. Translated, it gives CASSLGQGEAFF.

The genes are TRBV7-2 and TRBJ2-5, with D hard to call. Trimming took off 5 bases at V and 2 bases at J, with 12 bases between the two ends. CDR1 and CDR2 from the germline V gene are SGHTA and FQGNSA. The CDR3 spans 14 residues. The CDR3 loop reads CASSNYQTQETQYF. For the CDR3, the DNA is TGTGCCAGCAGCAACTACCAGACTCAAGAGACCCAGTACTTC.

The chain employs TRBV7-2 and TRBJ2-7, with D possibly TRBD1 on 6 matching bases. From germline, CDR1 is SGHTA and CDR2 FQGNSA. V shed 0 bases and J shed 5 bases, with 11 bases lying between them. The CDR3 contains 14 residues. The CDR3 coding sequence is TGTGCCAGCAGCTTAGCGGTACAGGGTAACGAGCAGTACTTC. Its protein product is CASSLAVQGNEQYF.

This clone was seen just once. The J gene is TRBJ2-5, the V gene TRBV2, with TRBD1 matching 9 bases. Germline values: CDR1 SNHLY, CDR2 FYNNEI. Germline trimming cut 5 bases from V and 2 bases from J; bases unmatched to any gene: 6. The CDR3 spans 15 residues. This chain's CDR3 is CASSHGTGRQETQYF. The DNA for the CDR3 is TGTGCCAGCAGTCACGGGACAGGGCGACAAGAGACCCAGTACTTC.

The rearrangement joins TRBV5-1 to TRBJ2-5; TRBD2 matches at 11 bases. V gave up 2 bases and J gave up 3 bases; unmatched junction bases: 3. Per germline, CDR1 SGHRS and CDR2 YFSETQ. The length of the CDR3 is 15 residues. Written as DNA, the CDR3 is TGCGCCAGCAGCTTCATTAGCGGGGGGGAAGAGACCCAGTACTTC. Translation gives CASSFISGGEETQYF.

The CDR3 DNA follows: TGTGCCAGTAGTATAGGCTCTAGCTGGCCCACAGATACGCAGTATTTT. Its translation is CASSIGSSWPTDTQYF. The J gene is TRBJ2-3, the V gene TRBV19; maybe TRBD2 (5 bases). Per germline, CDR1 LNHDA and CDR2 SQIVND (reference sequence). The CDR3 covers 16 residues. V gave up 1 base and J gave up 2 bases, with 13 bases separating them.